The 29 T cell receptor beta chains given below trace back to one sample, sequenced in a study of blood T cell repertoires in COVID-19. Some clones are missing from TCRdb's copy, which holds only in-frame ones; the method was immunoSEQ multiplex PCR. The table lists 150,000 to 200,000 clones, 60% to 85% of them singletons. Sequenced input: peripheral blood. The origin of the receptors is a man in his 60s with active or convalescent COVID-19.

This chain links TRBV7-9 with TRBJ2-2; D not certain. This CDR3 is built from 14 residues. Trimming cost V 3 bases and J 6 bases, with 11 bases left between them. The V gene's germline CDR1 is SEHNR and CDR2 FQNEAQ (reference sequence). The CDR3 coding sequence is TGTGCCAGCAGCTTTTGGAGATCTCCCGGGGAGCTGTTTTTT. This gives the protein CASSFWRSPGELFF.

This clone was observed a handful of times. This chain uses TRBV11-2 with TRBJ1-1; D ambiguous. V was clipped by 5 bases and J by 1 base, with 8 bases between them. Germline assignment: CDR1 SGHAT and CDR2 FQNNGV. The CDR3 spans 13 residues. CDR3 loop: CASSPSGNTEAFF. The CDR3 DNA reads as TGTGCCAGCAGCCCGTCAGGGAACACTGAAGCTTTCTTT.

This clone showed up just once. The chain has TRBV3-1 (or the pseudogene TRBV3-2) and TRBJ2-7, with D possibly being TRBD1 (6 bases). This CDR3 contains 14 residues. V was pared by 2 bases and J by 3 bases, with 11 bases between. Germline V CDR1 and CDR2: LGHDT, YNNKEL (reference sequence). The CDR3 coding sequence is TGTGCCAGCAGCCAAAGGGGGATAGGCTACGAGCAGTACTTC. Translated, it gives CASSQRGIGYEQYF.

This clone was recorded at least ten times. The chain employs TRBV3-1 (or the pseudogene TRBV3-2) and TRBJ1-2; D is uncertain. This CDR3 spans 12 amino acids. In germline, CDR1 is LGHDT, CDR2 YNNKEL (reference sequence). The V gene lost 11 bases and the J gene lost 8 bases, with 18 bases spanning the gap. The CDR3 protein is CARPPMREGYTF. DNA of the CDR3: TGTGCCCGGCCGCCTATGCGGGAGGGCTACACCTTC.

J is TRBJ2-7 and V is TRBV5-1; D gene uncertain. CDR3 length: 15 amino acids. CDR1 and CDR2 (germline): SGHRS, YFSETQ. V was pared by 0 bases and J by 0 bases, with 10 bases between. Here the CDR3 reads CASSLVAGSSYEQYF. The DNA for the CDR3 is TGCGCCAGCAGCTTGGTGGCAGGATCCTCCTACGAGCAGTACTTC.

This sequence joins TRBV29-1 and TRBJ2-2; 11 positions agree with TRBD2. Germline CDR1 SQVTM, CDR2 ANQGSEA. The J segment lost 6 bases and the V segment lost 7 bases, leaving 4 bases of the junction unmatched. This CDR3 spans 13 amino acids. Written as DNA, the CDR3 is TGCAGCGGTACTAGCGGGAGCTCCGGGGAGCTGTTTTTT. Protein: CSGTSGSSGELFF.

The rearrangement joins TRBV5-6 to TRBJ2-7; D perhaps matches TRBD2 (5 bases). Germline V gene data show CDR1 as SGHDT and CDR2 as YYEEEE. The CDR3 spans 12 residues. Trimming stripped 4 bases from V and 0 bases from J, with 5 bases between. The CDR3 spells CASSRGSYEQYF. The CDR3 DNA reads TGTGCCAGCAGCCGGGGCTCCTACGAGCAGTACTTC.

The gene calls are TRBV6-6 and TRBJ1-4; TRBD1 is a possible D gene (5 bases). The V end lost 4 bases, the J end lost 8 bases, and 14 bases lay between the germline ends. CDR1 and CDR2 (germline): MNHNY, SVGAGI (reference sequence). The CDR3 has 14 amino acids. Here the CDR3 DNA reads TGTGCCAGCAGTTCCGGGGGAGAGTGGGAAAAACTGTTTTTT. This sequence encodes CASSSGGEWEKLFF.

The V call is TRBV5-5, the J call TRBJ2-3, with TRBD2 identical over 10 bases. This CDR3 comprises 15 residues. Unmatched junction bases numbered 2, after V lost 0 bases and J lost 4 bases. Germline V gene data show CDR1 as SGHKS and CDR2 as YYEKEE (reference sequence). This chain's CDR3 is CASSLEAGGSDTQYF. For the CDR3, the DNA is TGTGCCAGCAGCTTGGAAGCGGGAGGGTCAGATACGCAGTATTTT. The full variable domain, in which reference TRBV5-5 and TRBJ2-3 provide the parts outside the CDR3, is DAGVTQSPTHLIKTRGQQVTLRCSPISGHKSVSWYQQVLGQGPQFIFQYYEKEERGRGNFPDRFSARQFPNYSSELNVNALLLGDSALYLCASSLEAGGSDTQYFGPGTRLTVL.

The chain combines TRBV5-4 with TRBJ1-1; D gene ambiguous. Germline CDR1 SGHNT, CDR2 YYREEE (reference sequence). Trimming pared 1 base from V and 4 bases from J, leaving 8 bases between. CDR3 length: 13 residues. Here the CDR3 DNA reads TGTGCCAGCAGCTTGATTGGTAGCACTGAAGCTTTCTTT. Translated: CASSLIGSTEAFF. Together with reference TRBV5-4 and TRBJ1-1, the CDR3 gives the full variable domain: ETGVTQSPTHLIKTRGQQVTLRCSSQSGHNTVSWYQQALGQGPQFIFQYYREEENGRGNFPPRFSGLQFPNYSSELNVNALELDDSALYLCASSLIGSTEAFFGQGTRLTVV.

The CDR3 loop reads CASSLRGGRGGELFF. DNA for the CDR3: TGTGCCAGCAGTCTTAGAGGAGGCAGAGGCGGGGAGCTGTTTTTT. The chain has TRBV27 and TRBJ2-2, with a weak D call TRBD2 (5 bases). Germline V gives CDR1 MNHEY, CDR2 SMNVEV (reference sequence). The germline V and J ends were trimmed by 5 bases and 7 bases, with 17 bases remaining between them. The CDR3 sequence is 15 residues long.

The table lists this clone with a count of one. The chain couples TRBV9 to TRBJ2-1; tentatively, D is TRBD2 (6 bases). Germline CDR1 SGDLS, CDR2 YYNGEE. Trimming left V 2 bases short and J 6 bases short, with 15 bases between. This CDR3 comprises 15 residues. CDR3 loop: CASSVVTAGLNEQFF. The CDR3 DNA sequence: TGTGCCAGCAGCGTGGTTACTGCGGGACTCAATGAGCAGTTCTTC. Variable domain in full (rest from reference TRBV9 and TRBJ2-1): DSGVTQTPKHLITATGQRVTLRCSPRSGDLSVYWYQQSLDQGLQFLIQYYNGEERAKGNILERFSAQQFPDLHSELNLSSLELGDSALYFCASSVVTAGLNEQFFGPGTRLTVL.

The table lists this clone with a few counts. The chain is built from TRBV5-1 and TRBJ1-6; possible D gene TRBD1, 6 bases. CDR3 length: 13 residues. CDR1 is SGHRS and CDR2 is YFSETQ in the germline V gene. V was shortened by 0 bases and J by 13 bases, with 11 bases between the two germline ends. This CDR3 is CASSLDGQGPLHF. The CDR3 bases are TGCGCCAGCAGCTTGGATGGGCAGGGGCCCCTCCACTTT.

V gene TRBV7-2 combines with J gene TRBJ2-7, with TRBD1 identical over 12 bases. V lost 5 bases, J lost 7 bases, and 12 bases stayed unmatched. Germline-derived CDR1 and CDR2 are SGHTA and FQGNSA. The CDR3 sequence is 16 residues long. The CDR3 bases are TGTGCCAGCAGCCTCCTACTCCGGGACAGGGGGCCTGAGCAGTACTTC. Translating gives CASSLLLRDRGPEQYF.

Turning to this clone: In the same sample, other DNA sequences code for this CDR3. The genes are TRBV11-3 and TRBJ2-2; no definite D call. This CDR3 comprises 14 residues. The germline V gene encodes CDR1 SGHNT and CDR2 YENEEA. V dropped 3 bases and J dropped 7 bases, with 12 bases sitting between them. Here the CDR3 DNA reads TGTGCCAGCAGCTTGCGGTCCCGCGGCGGGGAGCTGTTTTTT. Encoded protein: CASSLRSRGGELFF.

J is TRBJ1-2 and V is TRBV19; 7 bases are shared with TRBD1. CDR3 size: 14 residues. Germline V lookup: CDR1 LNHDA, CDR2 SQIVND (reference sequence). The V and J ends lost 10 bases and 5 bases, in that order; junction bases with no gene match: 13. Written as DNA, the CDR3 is TGTGCCAATAAGGGGGGAACAGGGGATTATGGCTACACCTTC. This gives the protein CANKGGTGDYGYTF.

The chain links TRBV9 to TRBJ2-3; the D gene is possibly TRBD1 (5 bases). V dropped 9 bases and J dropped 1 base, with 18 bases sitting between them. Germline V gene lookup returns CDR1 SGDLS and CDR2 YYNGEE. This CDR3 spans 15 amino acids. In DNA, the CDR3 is TGTGCCACCTCACCAGGACAAGGGGGCACAGATACGCAGTATTTT. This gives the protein CATSPGQGGTDTQYF.

The chain's CDR3 is CASSHQPGRSTDTQYF. In DNA form, the CDR3 reads TGTGCCAGCAGCCACCAGCCAGGGAGGTCGACAGATACGCAGTATTTT. The gene calls are TRBV9 and TRBJ2-3, with a weak D call TRBD2 (6 bases). The CDR3 totals 16 residues. Between the trimmed V and J ends, which lost 4 bases and 3 bases, there was a span of 18 bases. Per the germline V gene, CDR1 is SGDLS and CDR2 is YYNGEE.

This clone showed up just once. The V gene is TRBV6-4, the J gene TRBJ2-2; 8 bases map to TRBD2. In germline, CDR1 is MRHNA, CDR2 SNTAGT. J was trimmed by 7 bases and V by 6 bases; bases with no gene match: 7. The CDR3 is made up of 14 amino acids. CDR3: CASRPSGSVGELFF. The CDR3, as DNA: TGTGCCAGCAGACCTAGCGGGTCCGTCGGGGAGCTGTTTTTT.

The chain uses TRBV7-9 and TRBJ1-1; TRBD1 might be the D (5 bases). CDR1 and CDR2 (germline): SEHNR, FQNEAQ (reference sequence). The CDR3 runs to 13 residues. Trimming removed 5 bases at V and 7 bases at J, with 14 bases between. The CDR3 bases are TGTGCCAGCAGCCCCCAGGGAGGGAGTGAAGCTTTCTTT. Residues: CASSPQGGSEAFF.

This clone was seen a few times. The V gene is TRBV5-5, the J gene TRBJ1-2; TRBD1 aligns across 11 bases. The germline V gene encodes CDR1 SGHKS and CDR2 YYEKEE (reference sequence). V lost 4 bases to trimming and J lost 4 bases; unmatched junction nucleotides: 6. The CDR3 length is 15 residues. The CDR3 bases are TGTGCCAGCAGCACGGAGGGACAGGGGGGCTATGGCTACACCTTC. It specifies CASSTEGQGGYGYTF.

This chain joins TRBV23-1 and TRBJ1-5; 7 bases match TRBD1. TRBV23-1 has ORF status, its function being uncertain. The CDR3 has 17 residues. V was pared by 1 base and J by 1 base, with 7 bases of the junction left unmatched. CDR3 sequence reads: CASSQFGRGRSNQPQHF. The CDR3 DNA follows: TGCGCCAGCAGTCAATTTGGCAGGGGGAGGAGCAATCAGCCCCAGCATTTT.

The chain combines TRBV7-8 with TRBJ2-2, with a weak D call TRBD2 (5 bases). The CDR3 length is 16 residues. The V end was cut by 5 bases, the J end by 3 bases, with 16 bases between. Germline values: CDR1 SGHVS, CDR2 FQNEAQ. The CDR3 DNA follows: TGTGCCAGCAGCCGCCCTCGGGGAATTGACACCGGGGAGCTGTTTTTT. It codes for CASSRPRGIDTGELFF.

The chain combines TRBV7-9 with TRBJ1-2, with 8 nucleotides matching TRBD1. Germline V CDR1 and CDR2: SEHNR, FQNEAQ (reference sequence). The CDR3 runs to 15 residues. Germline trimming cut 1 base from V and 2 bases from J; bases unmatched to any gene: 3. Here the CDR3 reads CASSLDGQGNYGYTF. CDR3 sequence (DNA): TGTGCCAGCAGCTTAGATGGACAGGGAAACTATGGCTACACCTTC.

CDR3 region: CASSSDNYEQYF. Written as DNA, the CDR3 is TGTGCCAGCAGCTCGGACAACTACGAGCAGTACTTC. V and J are TRBV12-3 or TRBV12-4 and TRBJ2-7; weak D call: TRBD1 (5 bases). The CDR3 has 12 residues. Trimming removed 6 bases at V and 3 bases at J, with 9 bases between.

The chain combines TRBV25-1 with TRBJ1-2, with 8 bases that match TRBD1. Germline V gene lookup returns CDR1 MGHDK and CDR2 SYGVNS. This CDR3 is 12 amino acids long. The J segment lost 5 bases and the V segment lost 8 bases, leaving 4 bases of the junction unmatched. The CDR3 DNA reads TGTGCCAGCTTACAGGGGGGGTATGGCTACACCTTC. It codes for CASLQGGYGYTF.

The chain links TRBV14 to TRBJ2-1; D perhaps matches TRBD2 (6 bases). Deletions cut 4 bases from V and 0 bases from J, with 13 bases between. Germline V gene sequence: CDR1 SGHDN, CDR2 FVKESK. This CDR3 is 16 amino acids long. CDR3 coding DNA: TGTGCCAGCAGCCGACATAGCGGAAGCTCCTACAATGAGCAGTTCTTC. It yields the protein CASSRHSGSSYNEQFF. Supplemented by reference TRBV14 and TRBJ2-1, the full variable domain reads EAGVTQFPSHSVIEKGQTVTLRCDPISGHDNLYWYRRVMGKEIKFLLHFVKESKQDESGMPNNRFLAERTGGTYSTLKVQPAELEDSGVYFCASSRHSGSSYNEQFFGPGTRLTVL.

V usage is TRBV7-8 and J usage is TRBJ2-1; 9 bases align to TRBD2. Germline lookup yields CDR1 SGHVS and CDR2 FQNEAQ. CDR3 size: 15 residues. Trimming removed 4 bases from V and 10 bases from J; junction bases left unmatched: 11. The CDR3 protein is CASSYQRGAGVEQFF. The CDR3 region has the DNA TGTGCCAGCAGCTACCAGCGGGGGGCTGGGGTGGAGCAGTTCTTC.

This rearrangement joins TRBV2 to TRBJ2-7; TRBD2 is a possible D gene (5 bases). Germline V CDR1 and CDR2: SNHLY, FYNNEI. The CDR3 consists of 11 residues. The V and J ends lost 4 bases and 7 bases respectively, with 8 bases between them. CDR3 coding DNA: TGTGCCAGCAGTGGGCGGAGGGAGCAGTACTTC. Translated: CASSGRREQYF.